This T cell receptor beta chain was sequenced during a study of cytomegalovirus exposure and HLA in healthy donors. The study, taken as a whole, reports: Follow-up analysis seemed to connect common viral pathogens with several of the most significant clusters identified. In a later analysis, TCR beta V- and J-gene trimming showed a link to a missense DCLRE1C variant. CMV serostatus was the only recorded immune exposure for donors.

The V gene end was trimmed by 5 bases and the J gene end by 0 bases; junction bases not matched to a gene: 13. The germline CDR1 and CDR2 sequences are SEHNR and FQNEAQ (reference sequence). The CDR3 contains 18 residues. Researchers ran the PCR with 60 Vbeta and 13 Jbeta primers. Under the authors' procedure: The count from a later analysis was about 80 million unique TCR beta chains, some 12 million of them shared. Generated by immunoSEQ multiplex PCR, the TCRdb table keeps only in-frame clones and is missing some. V and J calls and clone size are given by that table; D and trimming were obtained from the DNA. The sample has roughly 300,000 clones, more than 80% seen once. On this clone: Its antigen is undetermined.

Sequencing was performed on PBMCs. The source of this sequence is a middle-aged man in good health and CMV-seropositive. The gene calls are TRBV7-9 and TRBJ2-4; 7 bases agree with TRBD1. CDR3 amino acids: CASSQRGQITQAKNIQYF. The DNA of the CDR3 is TGTGCCAGCAGCCAAAGGGGGCAGATCACCCAAGCCAAAAACATTCAGTACTTC. Combining the CDR3 with reference TRBV7-9 and TRBJ2-4 gives the whole variable domain DTGVSQNPRHKITKRGQNVTFRCDPISEHNRLYWYRQTLGQGPEFLTYFQNEAQLEKSRLLSDRFSAERPKGSFSTLEIQRTEQGDSAMYLCASSQRGQITQAKNIQYFGAGTRLSVL.